These 20 T cell receptor beta chains were sequenced from one sample in a study of shared clonotypes between healthy human individuals. Sequenced by immunoSEQ multiplex PCR; TCRdb stores in-frame clones only, minus some. The sample contains approximately 2,200,000 clones, about 93% of which appear only once. CD8 cells regarded as naive lacked CD45RO, were positively chosen for CCR7, and omitted terminally differentiated effector memory CD45RA+ cells. The sample was naive CD8+ T cells from PBMCs. These receptors were taken from a man between 18 and 35 years old in good health. Some clones in this sample may be carry-over from other donors' samples.

The rearrangement joins TRBV13 to TRBJ1-2; D gene unclear. The CDR3 is 11 residues long. Trimming cost V 1 base and J 14 bases, with 11 bases left between them. CDR1 and CDR2 from the germline V gene are PRHDT and FYEKMQ (reference sequence). The chain's CDR3 is CASSLEGFDTF. The CDR3 DNA is TGTGCCAGCAGCTTAGAGGGTTTCGATACCTTC.

This sequence joins TRBV5-4 and TRBJ2-7, with a tentative D call TRBD2 (5 bases). V lost 0 bases, J lost 2 bases, and 12 bases lay in between. CDR3 length equals 15 residues. Germline V CDR1 and CDR2: SGHNT, YYREEE (reference sequence). The CDR3 DNA follows: TGTGCCAGCAGCTTGGATCGGGGTTCCGCCTACGAGCAGTACTTC. This codes for CASSLDRGSAYEQYF.

V usage is TRBV14 and J usage is TRBJ2-7; D possibly corresponds to TRBD2 (5 bases). The CDR3 extends over 13 amino acids. Germline V gives CDR1 SGHDN, CDR2 FVKESK. The V end was cut by 3 bases, the J end by 6 bases, with 12 bases between. The CDR3: CASSQSLSAEQYF. Written as DNA, the CDR3 is TGTGCCAGCAGCCAGAGCCTTAGCGCCGAGCAGTACTTC.

The gene calls are TRBV19 and TRBJ2-7, with TRBD1 matching over 9 bases. V trimming: 3 bases; J trimming: 6 bases; junction bases outside the gene matches: 6. The CDR3 spans 14 residues. Per germline, CDR1 LNHDA and CDR2 SQIVND (reference sequence). The CDR3, as DNA: TGTGCCAGTAGTATTGGGCTGACAGGGGGCGAGCAGTACTTC. It codes for CASSIGLTGGEQYF.

This clone was seen only once. The rearrangement links TRBV7-9 to TRBJ1-2; D unclear. The CDR3 sequence is 15 residues long. Looked up from germline, CDR1 is SEHNR and CDR2 is FQNEAQ (reference sequence). The ends were cut back, 5 bases at V and 7 bases at J, with 20 bases in the middle. The CDR3 nucleotides read TGTGCCAGCAGCAACGCCCTGCAGAACCGAGCTGGCTACACCTTC. Residues: CASSNALQNRAGYTF.

This rearrangement joins TRBV5-5 to TRBJ2-7, with D tentatively TRBD2 (6 bases). Germline loops: CDR1 SGHKS, CDR2 YYEKEE (reference sequence). The CDR3 covers 14 residues. Trimming pared 4 bases from V and 3 bases from J, leaving 14 bases between. The CDR3, as DNA: TGTGCCAGCAGCCGACGGGACTCCTTCTACGAGCAGTACTTC. Its protein product is CASSRRDSFYEQYF.

The count of this clone is one. This chain joins TRBV2 and TRBJ2-1; 8 positions match TRBD2. Per the germline V gene, CDR1 is SNHLY and CDR2 is FYNNEI. V lost 4 bases to trimming and J lost 6 bases; unmatched junction nucleotides: 8. This CDR3 has 15 residues. This chain's CDR3 is CASSVGTRASNEQFF. For the CDR3, the DNA is TGTGCCAGCAGTGTGGGGACTAGGGCTTCCAATGAGCAGTTCTTC.

The chain has TRBV6-1 and TRBJ2-3, with TRBD1 matching 8 bases. The germline V gene encodes CDR1 MNHNS and CDR2 SASEGT. The CDR3 runs to 16 residues. J gave up 3 bases and V 1 base, and 6 bases lay outside the gene matches. The CDR3 DNA follows: TGTGCCAGCAGTGAAGTGCAGGGGGCGCGTACAGATACGCAGTATTTT. It is translated as CASSEVQGARTDTQYF.

The rearrangement joins TRBV7-2 to TRBJ2-3, with a tentative D call TRBD2 (5 bases). The ends were cut back, 5 bases at V and 0 bases at J, with 12 bases in the middle. The CDR3 loop spans 15 amino acids. The germline gives CDR1 SGHTA, CDR2 FQGNSA. In nucleotides, the CDR3 is TGTGCCAGCAGCCCCCAGCGGAAGAGCACAGATACGCAGTATTTT. Translating it yields CASSPQRKSTDTQYF.

The chain carries TRBV9 and TRBJ1-4; TRBD1 is a possible D gene (5 bases). V was pared by 4 bases and J by 0 bases, with 10 bases between. The length of the CDR3 is 15 residues. Per germline, CDR1 SGDLS and CDR2 YYNGEE. The CDR3, as DNA: TGTGCCAGCAGCCCCGGGGGTTCAACTAATGAAAAACTGTTTTTT. Amino acid sequence: CASSPGGSTNEKLFF.

The gene calls are TRBV5-1 and TRBJ2-7; either TRBD1 or TRBD2 may supply D (5 bases each). The CDR3 length is 14 residues. CDR1 is SGHRS, CDR2 YFSETQ, per germline. V was trimmed by 4 bases and J by 5 bases, leaving 16 bases between them. The CDR3 spells CASSRDGATNEQYF. The CDR3 DNA sequence: TGCGCCAGCAGCCGGGACGGGGCGACAAACGAGCAGTACTTC. The variable domain in full, with the rest retrieved from reference TRBV5-1 and TRBJ2-7, is KAGVTQTPRYLIKTRGQQVTLSCSPISGHRSVSWYQQTPGQGLQFLFEYFSETQRNKGNFPGRFSGRQFSNSRSEMNVSTLELGDSALYLCASSRDGATNEQYFGPGTRLTVT.

This chain links TRBV28 with TRBJ2-3; 7 nucleotides agree with TRBD2. V gave up 3 bases and J gave up 0 bases; unmatched junction bases: 3. The germline CDR1 and CDR2 sequences are MDHEN and SYDVKM. The CDR3 totals 15 residues. The CDR3, as DNA: TGTGCCAGCAGTTTTCGGGGGGACAGCACAGATACGCAGTATTTT. Translated, it gives CASSFRGDSTDTQYF.

The genes are TRBV7-9 and TRBJ2-3, with 7 bases matching TRBD1. Germline trimming cut 3 bases from V and 6 bases from J; bases unmatched to any gene: 12. The germline gives CDR1 SEHNR, CDR2 FQNEAQ (reference sequence). The length of the CDR3 is 16 residues. The CDR3 protein is CASSFHSRTGADTQYF. The CDR3 coding sequence is TGTGCCAGCAGCTTTCATTCCAGGACAGGCGCCGATACGCAGTATTTT.

J is TRBJ2-1 and V is TRBV27; TRBD2 might be the D (6 bases). The CDR3 extends over 19 amino acids. The germline gives CDR1 MNHEY, CDR2 SMNVEV (reference sequence). V dropped 4 bases and J dropped 4 bases, with 26 bases sitting between them. CDR3: CASSSHLAGGMPSYNEQFF. CDR3 coding DNA: TGTGCCAGCAGTTCCCATCTCGCTGGCGGGATGCCATCTTACAATGAGCAGTTCTTC.

The chain combines TRBV27 with TRBJ1-3, with D hard to call. The CDR3 extends over 14 amino acids. Germline values: CDR1 MNHEY, CDR2 SMNVEV (reference sequence). The ends were cut back, 4 bases at V and 0 bases at J, with 7 bases in the middle. CDR3 residues: CASSSRYSGNTIYF. The DNA for the CDR3 is TGTGCCAGCAGTTCCCGGTACTCTGGAAACACCATATATTTT.

CDR3 nucleotide sequence: TGTGCCAGCACCACCGCCGGACAGGGACGGTACACCGGGGAGCTGTTTTTT. Translation gives CASTTAGQGRYTGELFF. The chain uses TRBV28 and TRBJ2-2; TRBD1 matches at 8 bases. J was trimmed by 3 bases and V by 7 bases; bases with no gene match: 13. The CDR3 loop spans 17 amino acids. Germline V gene lookup returns CDR1 MDHEN and CDR2 SYDVKM.

V usage is TRBV15 and J usage is TRBJ2-2; tentative D call: TRBD1 (5 bases). Deletions cut 0 bases from V and 5 bases from J, with 13 bases between. Germline CDR1 and CDR2: LNHNV and YYDKDF (reference sequence). The CDR3 runs to 16 residues. This CDR3 is CATSRDPGPFTGELFF. CDR3 in DNA: TGTGCCACCAGCAGAGATCCAGGGCCTTTTACCGGGGAGCTGTTTTTT.

V usage is TRBV11-3 and J usage is TRBJ1-5; D is uncertain. V shed 6 bases and J shed 3 bases, with 15 bases lying between them. The CDR3 length is 15 residues. Germline V lookup: CDR1 SGHNT, CDR2 YENEEA. The CDR3 DNA is TGTGCCAGCAGAGAGCACAGTAAACTCAATCAGCCCCAGCATTTT. It specifies CASREHSKLNQPQHF.

In this sample, this clone turned up once. The chain employs TRBV7-9 and TRBJ1-3, with 7 bases lining up with TRBD1. The CDR3 contains 16 residues. Losses at the gene ends were 0 bases for V and 4 bases for J; bases not matched to a gene: 6. Germline V gene lookup returns CDR1 SEHNR and CDR2 FQNEAQ (reference sequence). CDR3 nucleotide sequence: TGTGCCAGCAGCTTAGCGCTAAAGGGGGCCGGAAACACCATATATTTT. Its translation is CASSLALKGAGNTIYF.

This chain links TRBV6-6 with TRBJ2-1; D gene ambiguous. Deletions cut 6 bases from V and 0 bases from J, with 6 bases between. CDR3 length: 13 amino acids. The germline gives CDR1 MNHNY, CDR2 SVGAGI (reference sequence). CDR3 sequence reads: CASRESSYNEQFF. The CDR3 region has the DNA TGTGCCAGCAGGGAAAGCTCCTACAATGAGCAGTTCTTC.